The 26 T cell receptor beta chains reported below all come from one sample, sequenced in a study of blood T cell repertoires in COVID-19. Produced via immunoSEQ multiplex PCR; TCRdb's table is partial and in-frame only. The table has about 220,000 clones, roughly 90% seen once; the top ten hold less than 15%. The sample taken for sequencing was PBMCs or T cells enriched from blood (not recorded which). The receptors here all came from a man younger than 45 who had been exposed to COVID-19.

V and J are TRBV5-1 and TRBJ2-5, with 7 bases matching TRBD2. J gave up 0 bases and V 6 bases, and 8 bases lay outside the gene matches. Per the germline V gene, CDR1 is SGHRS and CDR2 is YFSETQ. The CDR3 covers 15 residues. The CDR3 nucleotides are TGCGCCAGCACCCCGGGGGGTAAATACCAAGAGACCCAGTACTTC. Protein product: CASTPGGKYQETQYF. The full variable domain, its missing parts supplied by reference TRBV5-1 and TRBJ2-5, is KAGVTQTPRYLIKTRGQQVTLSCSPISGHRSVSWYQQTPGQGLQFLFEYFSETQRNKGNFPGRFSGRQFSNSRSEMNVSTLELGDSALYLCASTPGGKYQETQYFGPGTRLLVL.

The J gene is TRBJ2-3, the V gene TRBV5-4; D is uncertain. The CDR3 length is 14 residues. Between the trimmed V and J ends, which lost 2 bases and 7 bases, there was a span of 14 bases. The germline gives CDR1 SGHNT, CDR2 YYREEE (reference sequence). The chain's CDR3 is CASSFEAARNTQYF. The CDR3 nucleotides are TGTGCCAGCAGCTTCGAGGCGGCACGTAATACGCAGTATTTT.

Here the CDR3 reads CASSPQPPGQGETQYF. CDR3 coding DNA: TGTGCCAGCTCACCTCAACCACCGGGACAGGGTGAGACCCAGTACTTC. V gene TRBV18 combines with J gene TRBJ2-5; 9 bases line up with TRBD1. J lost 5 bases, V lost 3 bases, and 10 bases had no gene match. The CDR3 extends over 16 amino acids. Per germline, CDR1 KGHSH and CDR2 LQKENI.

This sequence joins TRBV19 and TRBJ1-6; D may be TRBD1 (6 bases). The CDR3 is made up of 15 amino acids. Trimming cost V 4 bases and J 6 bases, with 13 bases left between them. The germline V gene has CDR1 LNHDA and CDR2 SQIVND (reference sequence). CDR3 loop: CASSKTGWSNSPLHF. CDR3 sequence (DNA): TGTGCCAGTAGTAAAACAGGGTGGTCTAATTCACCCCTCCACTTT.

The chain joins TRBV5-3 to TRBJ1-4; D gene unclear. TRBV5-3 is an open reading frame, and its role is uncertain. This CDR3 is built from 13 residues. V was clipped by 10 bases and J by 8 bases, with 18 bases between them. This CDR3 reads CARRGSWAEKLFF. Written as DNA, the CDR3 is TGTGCCCGACGAGGGTCCTGGGCCGAAAAACTGTTTTTT.

This chain joins TRBV7-9 and TRBJ1-1; 11 nucleotides line up with TRBD1. The V segment lost 5 bases and the J segment 3 bases; nucleotides outside the gene matches: 5. This CDR3 contains 15 residues. Looked up from germline, CDR1 is SEHNR and CDR2 is FQNEAQ (reference sequence). The CDR3 region is CASSAPGQGDTEAFF. In nucleotides, the CDR3 is TGTGCCAGCAGCGCGCCGGGACAGGGGGACACTGAAGCTTTCTTT.

The sample holds one count of this clone. CDR3 DNA sequence: TGCGCCAGCAGCCAAGAAGGAGGCGGGGGGCGCCAAGAGACCCAGTACTTC. Its translation: CASSQEGGGGRQETQYF. The V gene is TRBV4-1, the J gene TRBJ2-5, with 8 nucleotides matching TRBD2. Germline V lookup: CDR1 MGHRA, CDR2 YSYEKL. This CDR3 is built from 17 residues. Trimming cost V 0 bases and J 1 base; bases outside gene matches: 7.

The rearrangement uses TRBV5-8 and TRBJ1-1; TRBD1 matches 7 bases. The CDR3 has 17 amino acids. Trimming removed 0 bases from V and 4 bases from J; junction bases left unmatched: 12. Per the germline V gene, CDR1 is SGHTS and CDR2 is YDEGEE. In DNA, the CDR3 is TGTGCCAGCAGCTTGGACAGGGGTACAGCCTTGAGCACTGAAGCTTTCTTT. It yields the protein CASSLDRGTALSTEAFF.

This chain connects TRBV4-2 to TRBJ1-1; maybe TRBD1 (6 bases). The germline V and J ends were trimmed by 3 bases and 11 bases, with 13 bases remaining between them. The CDR3 totals 12 residues. Germline V gives CDR1 LGHNA, CDR2 YNFKEQ. The CDR3 DNA follows: TGTGCCAGCAGCCACCGAACAGGGCGCGCTTTCTTT. Protein sequence: CASSHRTGRAFF.

The count of this clone is one. The rearrangement uses TRBV6-5 and TRBJ2-7, with no clear D. The CDR3 has 14 residues. Trimming left V 8 bases short and J 0 bases short, with 14 bases between. The V gene's germline CDR1 is MNHEY and CDR2 SVGAGI. The CDR3 reads CASLRSSSSYEQYF. The CDR3 region has the DNA TGTGCCAGCTTGCGGAGCAGTAGCTCCTACGAGCAGTACTTC.

In its sample, this clone was seen a few times. The chain combines TRBV6-2 or TRBV6-3 with TRBJ2-2; 11 nucleotides align to TRBD2. CDR3 length: 14 residues. Germline CDR1 and CDR2: MNHEY and SVGEGT. Germline trimming cut 0 bases from V and 13 bases from J; bases unmatched to any gene: 4. The CDR3 DNA sequence: TGTGCCAGCAGTTACTCTCGTGGGACTAGCGGGCTGTTTTTT. It is translated as CASSYSRGTSGLFF.

This clone was picked up a small number of times. CDR3 loop: CASSSNYRDRLFF. In DNA, the CDR3 is TGTGCCAGCAGCTCAAATTACCGGGACAGGCTGTTTTTT. The V gene is TRBV5-4, the J gene TRBJ2-2; 7 nucleotides match TRBD1. CDR1 SGHNT and CDR2 YYREEE come from the germline V gene (reference sequence). V shed 3 bases and J 13 bases; nucleotides not matched to a gene: 9. The CDR3 sequence is 13 residues long.

The chain has TRBV30 and TRBJ2-1; TRBD2 matches at 7 bases. Germline loops: CDR1 GTSNPN, CDR2 SVGIG (reference sequence). With 7 bases clipped from V and 4 bases from J, the junction kept 4 bases outside the gene matches. The CDR3 consists of 12 residues. CDR3: CAFTGGYNEQFF. Written as DNA, the CDR3 is TGTGCCTTTACCGGGGGGTACAATGAGCAGTTCTTC.

The V gene is TRBV7-2, the J gene TRBJ1-1, with D tentatively TRBD1 (5 bases). The V end was cut by 0 bases, the J end by 11 bases, with 16 bases between. The length of the CDR3 is 14 residues. CDR1 is SGHTA and CDR2 is FQGNSA in the germline V gene. DNA of the CDR3: TGTGCCAGCAGCTTAGCATTCCAGGGCCGGCGGGCTTTCTTT. Its protein product is CASSLAFQGRRAFF.

CDR3 coding DNA: TGCGCCAGCAGCTCAAGGAGCACCACAGATACGCAGTATTTT. Amino acid sequence: CASSSRSTTDTQYF. The genes are TRBV4-1 and TRBJ2-3; no reliable D call. The germline V and J ends were trimmed by 5 bases and 2 bases, with 11 bases remaining between them. CDR3 length: 14 residues. Germline loops: CDR1 MGHRA, CDR2 YSYEKL.

The chain employs TRBV5-1 and TRBJ1-2; TRBD1 matches 11 bases. The CDR3 length is 17 residues. Germline V gene data show CDR1 as SGHRS and CDR2 as YFSETQ. With 4 bases clipped from V and 0 bases from J, the junction kept 8 bases outside the gene matches. CDR3 coding DNA: TGCGCCAGCAGCCAAGGACAGGGGGCAACGGCTAACTATGGCTACACCTTC. Its protein product is CASSQGQGATANYGYTF. Looking up the rest from reference TRBV5-1 and TRBJ1-2 gives the full variable domain: KAGVTQTPRYLIKTRGQQVTLSCSPISGHRSVSWYQQTPGQGLQFLFEYFSETQRNKGNFPGRFSGRQFSNSRSEMNVSTLELGDSALYLCASSQGQGATANYGYTFGSGTRLTVV.

The chain joins TRBV6-2 or TRBV6-3 to TRBJ1-3; 7 bases match TRBD1. The CDR3 has 17 amino acids. V shed 2 bases, J shed 0 bases, and the junction held 7 bases outside the gene matches. Germline values: CDR1 MNHEY, CDR2 SVGEGT. The CDR3 nucleotides are TGTGCCAGCAGTTACCAATACAGGGGAAGCTCTGGAAACACCATATATTTT. Translating gives CASSYQYRGSSGNTIYF.

CDR3 region: CSATERAGELFF. Here the CDR3 DNA reads TGCAGCGCCACGGAGAGGGCCGGGGAGCTGTTTTTT. The V call is TRBV29-1, the J call TRBJ2-2, with TRBD2 as a possible D gene (5 bases). Germline CDR1 is SQVTM and CDR2 is ANQGSEA. Trimming left V 7 bases short and J 6 bases short, with 12 bases between. CDR3 length equals 12 residues.

This chain uses TRBV5-6 with TRBJ2-7; 9 positions match TRBD1. V was clipped by 4 bases and J by 7 bases; unmatched bases: 6. The CDR3 runs to 13 residues. Germline CDR1 SGHDT, CDR2 YYEEEE. Here the CDR3 reads CASSEGTGSEQYF. The CDR3, as DNA: TGTGCCAGCAGCGAAGGGACAGGGAGTGAGCAGTACTTC.

The chain couples TRBV29-1 to TRBJ2-3; tentative D call: TRBD2 (7 bases). Germline lookup yields CDR1 SQVTM and CDR2 ANQGSEA. The V gene lost 4 bases and the J gene lost 6 bases, with 20 bases spanning the gap. The CDR3 is 15 residues long. CDR3 nucleotide sequence: TGCAGCGTTGTAGGAGTCGGGGGGCCGGGGGATACGCAGTATTTT. Translation: CSVVGVGGPGDTQYF.

Comments on this clone: Different DNA sequences within this sample yield the same CDR3. The gene calls are TRBV4-2 and TRBJ2-2, with D possibly TRBD1 on 5 matching bases. The ends were cut back, 3 bases at V and 5 bases at J, with 16 bases in the middle. This CDR3 is built from 16 residues. Germline values: CDR1 LGHNA, CDR2 YNFKEQ. CDR3 sequence reads: CASSQAQGTGTGELFF. CDR3 in DNA: TGTGCCAGCAGCCAGGCTCAGGGTACAGGTACCGGGGAGCTGTTTTTT.

This chain joins TRBV5-4 and TRBJ2-3, with 10 bases that match TRBD1. Germline V gene lookup returns CDR1 SGHNT and CDR2 YYREEE (reference sequence). The ends lost 4 bases at V and 3 bases at J; junction bases unmatched: 5. The CDR3 extends over 15 amino acids. CDR3 sequence reads: CASSQGQGWTDTQYF. CDR3 nucleotides: TGTGCCAGCAGCCAGGGACAGGGGTGGACAGATACGCAGTATTTT.

This clone was counted once. The J gene is TRBJ1-1, the V gene TRBV29-1, with D hard to call. The V end was cut by 5 bases, the J end by 3 bases, with 10 bases between. The CDR3 consists of 12 residues. Germline CDR1 reads SQVTM; CDR2 reads ANQGSEA. CDR3 nucleotides: TGCAGCGTTAATGGGCAGTACACTGAAGCTTTCTTT. This codes for CSVNGQYTEAFF.

The V gene is TRBV30, the J gene TRBJ1-6, with D perhaps matching TRBD1 (5 bases). CDR1 and CDR2 (germline): GTSNPN, SVGIG (reference sequence). V gave up 0 bases and J gave up 7 bases, with 10 bases separating them. The CDR3 runs 14 residues. CDR3 DNA sequence: TGTGCCTGGAGTGTGGGACTGGAAAATTCACCCCTCCACTTT. Translating it yields CAWSVGLENSPLHF.

V and J are TRBV3-1 (or the pseudogene TRBV3-2) and TRBJ2-1; 8 bases match TRBD2. This CDR3 has 17 amino acids. Germline lookup yields CDR1 LGHDT and CDR2 YNNKEL (reference sequence). Trimming at V came to 1 base and at J to 4 bases, leaving 9 bases not matched to a gene. The CDR3 sequence is CASSQGTGGGPYNEQFF. The CDR3 DNA sequence: TGTGCCAGCAGCCAAGGGACGGGCGGGGGGCCATACAATGAGCAGTTCTTC.

Worth noting for this clone: The same CDR3 is also encoded by other DNA sequences in this sample. The rearrangement joins TRBV7-9 to TRBJ1-1; TRBD1 might be the D (5 bases). CDR3 size: 13 residues. Trimming left V 5 bases short and J 2 bases short, with 9 bases between. CDR1 is SEHNR, CDR2 FQNEAQ, per germline (reference sequence). CDR3 bases: TGTGCCAGCAGCACCCAGGGAAACACTGAAGCTTTCTTT. It specifies CASSTQGNTEAFF.